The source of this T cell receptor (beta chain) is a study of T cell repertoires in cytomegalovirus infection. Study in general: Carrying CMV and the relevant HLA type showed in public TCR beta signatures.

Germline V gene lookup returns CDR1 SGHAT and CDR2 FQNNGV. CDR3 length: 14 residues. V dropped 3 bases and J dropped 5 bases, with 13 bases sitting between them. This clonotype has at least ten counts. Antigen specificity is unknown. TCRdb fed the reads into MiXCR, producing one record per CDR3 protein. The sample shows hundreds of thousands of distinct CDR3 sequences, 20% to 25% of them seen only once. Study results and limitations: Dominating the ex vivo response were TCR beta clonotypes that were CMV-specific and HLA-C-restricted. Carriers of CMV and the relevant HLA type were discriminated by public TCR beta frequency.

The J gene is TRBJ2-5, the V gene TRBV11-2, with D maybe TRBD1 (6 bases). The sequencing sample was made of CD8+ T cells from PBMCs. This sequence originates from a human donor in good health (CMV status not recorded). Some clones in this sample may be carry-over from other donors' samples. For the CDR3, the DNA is TGTGCCAGCAGCTTCCCAGGGGTAGGGGAGACCCAGTACTTC. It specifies CASSFPGVGETQYF.